This TCR beta chain is from a study of T cell repertoires in cytomegalovirus infection (dated by TCRdb to about 2019). Looking at the study overall: Donor HLA type was relevant to the analysis, because carriage of CMV infection together with the matching HLA type was indicated by public TCR beta signatures. The paper's findings and limits, for the study overall: In both this cohort and an independent approximately 350-donor cohort, the cumulative frequency of public TCR beta family members distinguished carriers of CMV infection plus the relevant HLA type. In the ex vivo response, HLA-C-restricted CMV-specific TCR beta clonotypes were dominant, and in two of eight donors the single most frequent clonotype came from this HLA-C-restricted group.

V was cut back by 0 bases and J by 0 bases, leaving a gap of 15 bases between them. The germline V gene yields MNHEY for CDR1 and SVGEGT for CDR2. The CDR3 measures 17 amino acids from cysteine to phenylalanine. The only DNA kept is the CDR3, 51 bases in frame from the first base. Sequencing instrument: Illumina HiSeq 1500. TCRdb trimmed public reads at Q25 via fastp, called clones via MiXCR and kept in-frame beta chains. Entries that share a CDR3 protein sequence are merged under the most common genes and DNA. A total of 350,000 to 550,000 distinct CDR3 sequences appear in this sample, 31% of them only once. The biggest ten clones account for approximately 13% of the sample. The sample holds many counts of this clonotype. The specificity of this receptor is unknown. No base quality information exists; no much larger clone differs at one position.

The clonotype comes from a human donor in good health (CMV status not recorded). Some clones in this sample may be carry-over from other donors' samples. Material: PBMCs. The V gene is TRBV6-2 or TRBV6-3 and the J gene is TRBJ2-7, with the D segment identity uncertain. The CDR3 reads CASSYSTRPPSSYEQYF. DNA sequence: TGTGCCAGCAGTTACTCTACAAGACCCCCTAGCTCCTACGAGCAGTACTTC.